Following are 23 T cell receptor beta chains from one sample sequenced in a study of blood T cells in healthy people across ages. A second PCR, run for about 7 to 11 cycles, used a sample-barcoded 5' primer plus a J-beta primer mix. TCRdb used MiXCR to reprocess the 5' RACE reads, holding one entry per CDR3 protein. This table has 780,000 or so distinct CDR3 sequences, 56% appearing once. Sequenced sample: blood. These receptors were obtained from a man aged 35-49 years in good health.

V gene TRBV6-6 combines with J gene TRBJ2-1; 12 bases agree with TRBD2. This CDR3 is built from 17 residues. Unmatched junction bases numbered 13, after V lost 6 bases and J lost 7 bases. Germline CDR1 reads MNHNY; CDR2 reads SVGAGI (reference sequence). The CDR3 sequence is CASRSSLASGRVNEQFF. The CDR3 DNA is TGTGCCAGCAGGTCCTCCCTTGCTAGCGGGAGGGTGAATGAGCAGTTCTTC.

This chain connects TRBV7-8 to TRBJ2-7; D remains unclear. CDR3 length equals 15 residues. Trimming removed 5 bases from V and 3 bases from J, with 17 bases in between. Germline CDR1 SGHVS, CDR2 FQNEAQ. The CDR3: CASSGIKTSIYEQYF. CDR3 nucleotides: TGTGCCAGCAGCGGAATCAAGACGAGTATCTACGAGCAGTACTTC.

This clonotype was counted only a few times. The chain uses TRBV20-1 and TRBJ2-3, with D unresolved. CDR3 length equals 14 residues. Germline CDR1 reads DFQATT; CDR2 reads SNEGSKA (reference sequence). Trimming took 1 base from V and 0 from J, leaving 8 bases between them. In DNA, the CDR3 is TGCAGTGCTAGAGGTATAACTAGCACAGATACGCAGTATTTT. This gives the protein CSARGITSTDTQYF.

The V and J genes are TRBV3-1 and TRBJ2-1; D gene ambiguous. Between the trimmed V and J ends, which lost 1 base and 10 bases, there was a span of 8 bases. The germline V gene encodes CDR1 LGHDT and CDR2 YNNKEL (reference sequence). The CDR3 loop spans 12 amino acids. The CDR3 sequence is CASSQAINEQFF. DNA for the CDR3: TGTGCCAGCAGCCAAGCAATTAACGAGCAGTTCTTC.

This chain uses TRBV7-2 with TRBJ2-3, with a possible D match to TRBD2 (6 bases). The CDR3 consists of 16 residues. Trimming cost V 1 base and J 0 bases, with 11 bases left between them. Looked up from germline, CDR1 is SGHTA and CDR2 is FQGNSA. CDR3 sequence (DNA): TGTGCCAGCAGCTTAGATGCGGGGCCTAGCACAGATACGCAGTATTTT. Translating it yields CASSLDAGPSTDTQYF.

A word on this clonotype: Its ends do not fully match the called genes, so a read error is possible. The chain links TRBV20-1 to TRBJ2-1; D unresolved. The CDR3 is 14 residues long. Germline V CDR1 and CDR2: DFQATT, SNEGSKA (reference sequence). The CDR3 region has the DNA TGCAGTGCTAGTCGCCCCCCCGGGTTCAATGGGCAGTTCTTC. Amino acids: CSASRPPGFNGQFF.

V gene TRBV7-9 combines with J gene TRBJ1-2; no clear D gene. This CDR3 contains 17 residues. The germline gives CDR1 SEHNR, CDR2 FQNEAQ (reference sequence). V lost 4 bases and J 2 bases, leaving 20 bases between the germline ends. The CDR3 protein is CASSSFRDTDANYGYTF. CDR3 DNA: TGTGCCAGCAGCTCGTTCCGGGATACGGATGCAAACTATGGCTACACCTTC. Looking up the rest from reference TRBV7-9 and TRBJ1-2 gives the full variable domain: DTGVSQNPRHKITKRGQNVTFRCDPISEHNRLYWYRQTLGQGPEFLTYFQNEAQLEKSRLLSDRFSAERPKGSFSTLEIQRTEQGDSAMYLCASSSFRDTDANYGYTFGSGTRLTVV.

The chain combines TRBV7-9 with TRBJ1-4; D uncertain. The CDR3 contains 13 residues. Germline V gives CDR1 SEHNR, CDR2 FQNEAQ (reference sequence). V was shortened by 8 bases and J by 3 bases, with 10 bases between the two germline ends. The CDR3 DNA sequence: TGTGCCAGCGGGAACAATCCTAATGAAAAACTGTTTTTT. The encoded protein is CASGNNPNEKLFF.

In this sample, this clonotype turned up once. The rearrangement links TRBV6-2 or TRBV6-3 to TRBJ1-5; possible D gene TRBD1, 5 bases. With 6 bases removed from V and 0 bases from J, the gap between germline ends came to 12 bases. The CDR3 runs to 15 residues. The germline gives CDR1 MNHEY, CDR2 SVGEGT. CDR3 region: CASSPGPSSNQPQHF. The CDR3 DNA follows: TGTGCCAGCAGCCCGGGACCCTCTAGCAATCAGCCCCAGCATTTT.

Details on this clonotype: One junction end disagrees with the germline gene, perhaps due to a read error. This chain's CDR3 is CASSRIAAEKETQYF. The DNA of the CDR3 is TGCGCCAGCAGTCGTATAGCGGCCGAAAAAGAGACCCAGTACTTC. The chain couples TRBV5-5 to TRBJ2-5, with D maybe TRBD2 (6 bases). Germline V lookup: CDR1 SGHKS, CDR2 YYEKEE (reference sequence). The CDR3 has 15 residues.

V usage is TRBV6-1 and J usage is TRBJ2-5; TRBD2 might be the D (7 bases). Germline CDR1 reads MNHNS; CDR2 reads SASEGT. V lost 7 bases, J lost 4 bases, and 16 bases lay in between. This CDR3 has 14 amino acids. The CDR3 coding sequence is TGTGCCAGCAACCCGGGGGGCGGTTCAGAGACCCAGTACTTC. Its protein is CASNPGGGSETQYF.

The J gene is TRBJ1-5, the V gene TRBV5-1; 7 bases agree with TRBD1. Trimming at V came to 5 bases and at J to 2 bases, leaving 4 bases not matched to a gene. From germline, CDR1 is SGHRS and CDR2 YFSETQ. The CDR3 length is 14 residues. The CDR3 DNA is TGCGCCAGCAGGGAGGGGGCACGCAATCAGCCCCAGCATTTT. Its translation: CASREGARNQPQHF.

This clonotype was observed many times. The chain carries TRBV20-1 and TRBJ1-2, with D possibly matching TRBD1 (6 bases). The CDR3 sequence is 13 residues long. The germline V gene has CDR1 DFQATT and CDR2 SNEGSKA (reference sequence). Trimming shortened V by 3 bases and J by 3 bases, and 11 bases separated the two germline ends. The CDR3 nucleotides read TGCAGTGCTAGTTCCGGGGGCTACTATGGCTACACCTTC. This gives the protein CSASSGGYYGYTF.

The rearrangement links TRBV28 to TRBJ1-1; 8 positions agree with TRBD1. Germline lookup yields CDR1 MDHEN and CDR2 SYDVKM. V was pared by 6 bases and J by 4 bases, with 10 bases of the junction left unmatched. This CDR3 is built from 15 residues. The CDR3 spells CASRDRQGRITEAFF. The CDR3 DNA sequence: TGTGCCAGCAGAGATCGACAGGGGCGTATCACTGAAGCTTTCTTT. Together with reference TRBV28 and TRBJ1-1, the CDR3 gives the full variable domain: DVKVTQSSRYLVKRTGEKVFLECVQDMDHENMFWYRQDPGLGLRLIYFSYDVKMKEKGDIPEGYSVSREKKERFSLILESASTNQTSMYLCASRDRQGRITEAFFGQGTRLTVV.

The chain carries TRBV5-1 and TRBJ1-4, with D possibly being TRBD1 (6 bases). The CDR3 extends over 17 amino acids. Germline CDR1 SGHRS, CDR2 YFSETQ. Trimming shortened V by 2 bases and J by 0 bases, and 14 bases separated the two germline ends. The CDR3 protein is CASSLGGRVATNEKLFF. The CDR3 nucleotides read TGCGCCAGCAGCTTAGGGGGTCGCGTAGCAACTAATGAAAAACTGTTTTTT.

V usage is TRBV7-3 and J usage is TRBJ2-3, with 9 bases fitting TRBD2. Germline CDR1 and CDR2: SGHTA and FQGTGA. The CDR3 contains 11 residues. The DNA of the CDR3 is TGTGCTAGCGGGAGTTCAGATACGCAGTATTTT. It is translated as CASGSSDTQYF.

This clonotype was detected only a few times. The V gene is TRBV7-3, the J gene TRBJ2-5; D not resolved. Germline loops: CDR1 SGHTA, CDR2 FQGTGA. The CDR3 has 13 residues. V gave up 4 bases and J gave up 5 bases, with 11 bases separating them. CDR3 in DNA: TGTGCCAGCAGCTCTAGTATTTGGGAGACCCAGTACTTC. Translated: CASSSSIWETQYF.

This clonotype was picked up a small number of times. The CDR3 reads CSATRTSGNTIYF. As DNA, the CDR3 is TGCAGCGCCACCCGGACCTCTGGAAACACCATATATTTT. The chain joins TRBV29-1 to TRBJ1-3; D uncertain. Germline V CDR1 and CDR2: SQVTM, ANQGSEA. V lost 7 bases and J 0 bases, leaving 10 bases between the germline ends. This CDR3 spans 13 amino acids.

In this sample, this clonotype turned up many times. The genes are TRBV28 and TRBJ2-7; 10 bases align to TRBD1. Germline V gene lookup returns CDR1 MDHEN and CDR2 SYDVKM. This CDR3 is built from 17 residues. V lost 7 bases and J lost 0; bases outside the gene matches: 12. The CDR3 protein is CASTRGTGVSSSYEQYF. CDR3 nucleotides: TGTGCCAGCACCCGCGGGACAGGGGTTTCCTCCTCCTACGAGCAGTACTTC.

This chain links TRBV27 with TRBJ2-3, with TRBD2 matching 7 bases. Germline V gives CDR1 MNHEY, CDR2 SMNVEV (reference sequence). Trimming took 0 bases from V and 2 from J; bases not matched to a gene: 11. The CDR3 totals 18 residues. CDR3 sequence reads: CASSLSMSGAQSTDTQYF. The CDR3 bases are TGTGCCAGCAGTTTATCGATGAGCGGGGCCCAATCCACAGATACGCAGTATTTT.

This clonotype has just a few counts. In DNA form, the CDR3 reads TGTGCCAGCAGCCAAGACCTCGGGAGACGTAGCTCTGGCTACACCTTC. It translates to CASSQDLGRRSSGYTF. The chain links TRBV14 to TRBJ1-2; D remains ambiguous. The CDR3 consists of 16 residues. V lost 0 bases and J 7 bases, leaving 18 bases between the germline ends. The germline CDR1 and CDR2 sequences are SGHDN and FVKESK. The variable domain in full, with the rest retrieved from reference TRBV14 and TRBJ1-2, is EAGVTQFPSHSVIEKGQTVTLRCDPISGHDNLYWYRRVMGKEIKFLLHFVKESKQDESGMPNNRFLAERTGGTYSTLKVQPAELEDSGVYFCASSQDLGRRSSGYTFGSGTRLTVV.

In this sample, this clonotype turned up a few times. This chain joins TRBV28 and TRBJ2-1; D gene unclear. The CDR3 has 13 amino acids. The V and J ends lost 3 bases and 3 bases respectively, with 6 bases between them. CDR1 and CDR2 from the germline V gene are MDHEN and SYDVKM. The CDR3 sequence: CASSFPNYNEQFF. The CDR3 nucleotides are TGTGCCAGCAGTTTCCCCAACTACAATGAGCAGTTCTTC. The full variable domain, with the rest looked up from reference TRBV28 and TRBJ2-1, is DVKVTQSSRYLVKRTGEKVFLECVQDMDHENMFWYRQDPGLGLRLIYFSYDVKMKEKGDIPEGYSVSREKKERFSLILESASTNQTSMYLCASSFPNYNEQFFGPGTRLTVL.

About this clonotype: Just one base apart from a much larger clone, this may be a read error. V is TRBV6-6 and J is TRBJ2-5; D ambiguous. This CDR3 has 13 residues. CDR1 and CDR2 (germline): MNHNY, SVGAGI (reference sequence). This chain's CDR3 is CACSANFQETQYF. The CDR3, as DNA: TGTGCCTGCAGTGCGAATTTTCAGGAGACCCAGTACTTC.